What follows are 30 T cell receptor beta chains derived from one specimen sequenced in a study of T cell repertoires in cytomegalovirus infection. No antigen has been identified for these receptors. TCRdb used MiXCR to reprocess the reads, holding one entry per CDR3 protein. The sample has approximately 310,000 distinct CDR3 sequences; roughly 25% are singletons. The specimen comprised cultured PBMCs, sampled from culture after CMV antigen stimulation. The receptors originated from a human donor in good health (CMV status not recorded). Some clones in this sample may be carry-over from other donors' samples.

The chain employs TRBV7-3 and TRBJ2-2, with no clear D. Germline values: CDR1 SGHTA, CDR2 FQGTGA. V lost 1 base and J lost 7, with 4 bases in between. The CDR3 covers 12 residues. CDR3 protein: CASSLMRGELFF. The CDR3 DNA reads as TGTGCCAGCAGCTTAATGCGCGGGGAGCTGTTTTTT.

The chain carries TRBV6-6 and TRBJ2-7; 7 bases map to TRBD2. V shed 2 bases, J shed 1 base, and the junction held 5 bases outside the gene matches. The germline CDR1 and CDR2 sequences are MNHNY and SVGAGI (reference sequence). The CDR3 spans 15 residues. The CDR3 is CASSYGGRFSYEQYV. CDR3 DNA: TGTGCCAGCAGTTACGGCGGGAGATTTTCCTACGAGCAGTACGTC.

The chain combines TRBV28 with TRBJ2-3; 12 bases align to TRBD2. The length of the CDR3 is 19 residues. Germline CDR1 MDHEN, CDR2 SYDVKM. With 4 bases clipped from V and 2 bases from J, the junction kept 13 bases outside the gene matches. The CDR3 protein is CASSSRLAGARGTTDTQYF. The CDR3 DNA reads as TGTGCCAGCAGTTCGAGACTAGCGGGAGCCCGCGGAACCACAGATACGCAGTATTTT.

At least ten counts were recorded for this clonotype. The chain links TRBV7-8 to TRBJ2-1; D may match TRBD1 or TRBD2 (5 bases each). The CDR3 is made up of 16 amino acids. The germline gives CDR1 SGHVS, CDR2 FQNEAQ. V lost 2 bases, J lost 6 bases, and 17 bases lay in between. In nucleotides, the CDR3 is TGTGCCAGCAGCTTAACTCTCTGGGGGTTCGTCAATGAGCAGTTCTTC. Protein: CASSLTLWGFVNEQFF. Complete variable domain (other parts from reference TRBV7-8 and TRBJ2-1): GAGVSQSPRYKVAKRGQDVALRCDPISGHVSLFWYQQALGQGPEFLTYFQNEAQLDKSGLPSDRFFAERPEGSVSTLKIQRTQQEDSAVYLCASSLTLWGFVNEQFFGPGTRLTVL.

Here the CDR3 reads CASSLGTGGDYGYGYTF. The DNA for the CDR3 is TGTGCCAGCAGCTTGGGGACAGGGGGTGACTATGGCTATGGCTACACCTTC. The rearrangement uses TRBV5-4 and TRBJ1-2, with TRBD1 identical over 10 bases. The CDR3 contains 17 residues. With V trimmed by 0 bases and J by 4 bases, 9 bases remained unmatched. Per the germline V gene, CDR1 is SGHNT and CDR2 is YYREEE (reference sequence).

The chain recombines TRBV25-1 with TRBJ1-2, with a weak D call TRBD1 (5 bases). Trimming left V 2 bases short and J 5 bases short, with 12 bases between. CDR3 length: 14 amino acids. CDR1 MGHDK and CDR2 SYGVNS come from the germline V gene. The CDR3 here is CASSEQGVLYGYTF. Here the CDR3 DNA reads TGTGCCAGCAGTGAACAAGGGGTTTTATATGGCTACACCTTC.

The chain joins TRBV5-5 to TRBJ1-1; no firm D call. From germline, CDR1 is SGHKS and CDR2 YYEKEE (reference sequence). The CDR3 totals 14 residues. V lost 0 bases and J lost 3, with 9 bases in between. The CDR3 DNA reads as TGTGCCAGCAGCTTGGTCGTGGGAGACACTGAAGCTTTCTTT. This gives the protein CASSLVVGDTEAFF. Filled out from reference TRBV5-5 and TRBJ1-1, the complete variable domain reads DAGVTQSPTHLIKTRGQQVTLRCSPISGHKSVSWYQQVLGQGPQFIFQYYEKEERGRGNFPDRFSARQFPNYSSELNVNALLLGDSALYLCASSLVVGDTEAFFGQGTRLTVV.

This clonotype was picked up a small number of times. This chain uses TRBV7-2 with TRBJ2-7; possibly TRBD1 for D (5 bases). The CDR3 consists of 14 residues. Trimming took 5 bases from V and 3 from J, leaving 14 bases between them. Germline lookup yields CDR1 SGHTA and CDR2 FQGNSA. The CDR3 DNA sequence: TGTGCCAGCAGCCCGGACAACCAAAACTACGAGCAGTACTTC. This sequence encodes CASSPDNQNYEQYF. The full variable domain, with the rest looked up from reference TRBV7-2 and TRBJ2-7, is GAGVSQSPSNKVTEKGKDVELRCDPISGHTALYWYRQSLGQGLEFLIYFQGNSAPDKSGLPSDRFSAERTGGSVSTLTIQRTQQEDSAVYLCASSPDNQNYEQYFGPGTRLTVT.

This clonotype has a handful of counts. The J gene is TRBJ2-5, the V gene TRBV20-1; D remains ambiguous. V lost 3 bases, J lost 0 bases, and 8 bases lay in between. CDR3 length: 13 amino acids. Per the germline V gene, CDR1 is DFQATT and CDR2 is SNEGSKA (reference sequence). DNA for the CDR3: TGCAGTGCTAGTAGCATGAACCAAGAGACCCAGTACTTC. As protein: CSASSMNQETQYF.

This sequence joins TRBV7-9 and TRBJ1-1; D is uncertain. Deletions cut 5 bases from V and 5 bases from J, with 9 bases between. Germline CDR1 and CDR2: SEHNR and FQNEAQ (reference sequence). This CDR3 is built from 12 residues. In DNA form, the CDR3 reads TGTGCCAGCAGCCCCCACCTTACTGAAGCTTTCTTT. It specifies CASSPHLTEAFF.

This clonotype was picked up a small number of times. This rearrangement joins TRBV30 to TRBJ1-1; D perhaps matches TRBD1 (5 bases). Germline CDR1 GTSNPN, CDR2 SVGIG (reference sequence). The CDR3 totals 13 residues. Deletions cut 1 base from V and 4 bases from J, with 10 bases between. Here the CDR3 reads CAWSGKGSTEAFF. The CDR3 DNA sequence: TGTGCCTGGAGTGGGAAGGGGAGCACTGAAGCTTTCTTT.

The V gene is TRBV7-3, the J gene TRBJ2-7, with D possibly matching TRBD1 (6 bases). CDR3 length equals 14 residues. Trimming stripped 5 bases from V and 5 bases from J, with 16 bases between. Germline CDR1 reads SGHTA; CDR2 reads FQGTGA. CDR3 DNA: TGTGCCAGCAGCGAAACAGGGAACCGGGACGAGCAGTACTTC. It encodes CASSETGNRDEQYF.

Only a few counts were recorded for this clonotype. The rearrangement links TRBV20-1 to TRBJ1-1; 7 positions agree with TRBD1. V was pared by 2 bases and J by 4 bases, with 7 bases of the junction left unmatched. Germline V lookup: CDR1 DFQATT, CDR2 SNEGSKA (reference sequence). This CDR3 region has 14 residues. The CDR3 loop is CSARRQGWITEAFF. As DNA, the CDR3 is TGCAGTGCTAGAAGACAGGGATGGATCACTGAAGCTTTCTTT.

This clonotype was seen a handful of times. The chain carries TRBV20-1 and TRBJ1-3; 8 bases match TRBD1. CDR1 and CDR2 (germline): DFQATT, SNEGSKA (reference sequence). The CDR3 is 15 amino acids. Trimming took 3 bases from V and 2 from J; bases not matched to a gene: 6. This chain's CDR3 is CSARGQGATGNTIYF. CDR3 nucleotides: TGCAGTGCTAGGGGGCAGGGGGCAACTGGAAACACCATATATTTT.

This clonotype was observed a handful of times. This chain links TRBV24-1 with TRBJ2-1; D uncertain. CDR3 length equals 10 residues. The V end lost 8 bases, the J end lost 11 bases, and 9 bases lay between the germline ends. The germline V gene encodes CDR1 KGHDR and CDR2 SFDVKD. The CDR3 DNA sequence: TGTGCCACCACCTGGACGAAGCAGTTCTTC. Translation: CATTWTKQFF.

This clonotype has only a few counts. The chain uses TRBV11-2 and TRBJ2-1; D remains ambiguous. In germline, CDR1 is SGHAT, CDR2 FQNNGV. The ends were cut back, 5 bases at V and 5 bases at J, with 16 bases in the middle. This CDR3 is built from 15 residues. CDR3 sequence reads: CASSLSRTANNEQFF. CDR3 in DNA: TGTGCCAGCAGCCTTTCTCGGACGGCAAACAATGAGCAGTTCTTC.

This clonotype has at least ten counts. The chain employs TRBV28 and TRBJ2-7, with D perhaps assigned TRBD1 or TRBD2 (6 bases each). V was shortened by 4 bases and J by 3 bases, with 13 bases between the two germline ends. Germline V gene data show CDR1 as MDHEN and CDR2 as SYDVKM. This CDR3 region has 14 residues. The CDR3 reads CASSSIRGLYEQYF. DNA for the CDR3: TGTGCCAGCAGTTCAATCAGGGGACTCTACGAGCAGTACTTC.

This clonotype was detected ten times or more. This chain connects TRBV7-2 to TRBJ2-7; 7 nucleotides agree with TRBD1. CDR3 length: 14 residues. The germline V gene encodes CDR1 SGHTA and CDR2 FQGNSA. V trimming: 4 bases; J trimming: 5 bases; junction bases outside the gene matches: 8. CDR3 protein: CASSWGQRSDEQYF. In DNA, the CDR3 is TGTGCCAGCAGCTGGGGACAGAGATCAGACGAGCAGTACTTC.

The gene calls are TRBV7-6 and TRBJ2-5; a possible D gene is TRBD1 (7 bases). The CDR3 has 18 residues. Trimming left V 5 bases short and J 2 bases short, with 24 bases between. CDR1 is SGHVS and CDR2 is FNYEAQ in the germline V gene. The DNA of the CDR3 is TGTGCCAGCAGCCCACGGCGGGGCGTGGTACAGGGGCAAGAGACCCAGTACTTC. Its translation is CASSPRRGVVQGQETQYF.

Many counts were recorded for this clonotype. J is TRBJ2-5 and V is TRBV7-2, with D perhaps given as TRBD1 or TRBD2 (5 bases each). The CDR3 covers 14 residues. Per germline, CDR1 SGHTA and CDR2 FQGNSA. Deletions cut 5 bases from V and 2 bases from J, with 12 bases between. In nucleotides, the CDR3 is TGTGCCAGCAGCCCCCCGGGGCTACAAGAGACCCAGTACTTC. Amino acid sequence: CASSPPGLQETQYF.

The sample holds a few counts of this clonotype. The junction does not match germline at one end; this may be a read error. The gene calls are TRBV28 and TRBJ1-1; D gene ambiguous. Germline V gene lookup returns CDR1 MDHEN and CDR2 SYDVKM. CDR3 length equals 13 residues. CDR3 nucleotides: TGTGCCAGCAGTTTAACTTCCGACCGTGAACCTTTCTTT. Translated: CASSLTSDREPFF.

This clonotype has at least ten counts. This rearrangement joins TRBV7-6 to TRBJ2-1; 13 nucleotides line up with TRBD2. The CDR3 is 15 amino acids. Looked up from germline, CDR1 is SGHVS and CDR2 is FNYEAQ. The trim removed 5 bases at V and 8 bases at J, leaving 6 bases unmatched. The CDR3 coding sequence is TGTGCCAGCAGCGTAGGGACTAGCGGGAATGATGAGCAGTTCTTC. Translated: CASSVGTSGNDEQFF.

V gene TRBV20-1 combines with J gene TRBJ2-3, with a tentative D call TRBD1 (5 bases). The V gene lost 5 bases and the J gene lost 2 bases, with 20 bases spanning the gap. CDR1 is DFQATT and CDR2 is SNEGSKA in the germline V gene (reference sequence). The CDR3 runs to 16 residues. CDR3 sequence reads: CSADLYGPTATDTQYF. The CDR3 nucleotides read TGCAGTGCTGATTTATACGGCCCGACAGCCACAGATACGCAGTATTTT.

This clonotype has ten or more counts. The chain uses TRBV5-4 and TRBJ2-5, with a possible D match to TRBD2 (5 bases). The CDR3 is 16 residues long. Trimming shortened V by 5 bases and J by 4 bases, and 21 bases separated the two germline ends. In germline, CDR1 is SGHNT, CDR2 YYREEE (reference sequence). The CDR3 protein is CASSLSGGGWGETQYF. CDR3 coding DNA: TGTGCCAGCAGTTTGTCAGGAGGCGGGTGGGGAGAGACCCAGTACTTC.

The genes are TRBV29-1 and TRBJ2-3, with D possibly being TRBD1 (5 bases). Germline V gene lookup returns CDR1 SQVTM and CDR2 ANQGSEA. The CDR3 sequence is 14 residues long. The V and J ends lost 7 bases and 2 bases respectively, with 16 bases between them. This CDR3 is CSGSKRQHTDTQYF. CDR3 sequence (DNA): TGCAGCGGCAGCAAGAGACAGCACACAGATACGCAGTATTTT.

The V call is TRBV28, the J call TRBJ2-7; 7 bases match TRBD1. Germline V gene data show CDR1 as MDHEN and CDR2 as SYDVKM. The CDR3 loop spans 15 amino acids. V was pared by 6 bases and J by 6 bases, with 14 bases of the junction left unmatched. The CDR3, as DNA: TGTGCCAGCAGCCGGAAAGACAGGGAATGGGCCGAGCAGTACTTC. This gives the protein CASSRKDREWAEQYF.

The V call is TRBV29-1, the J call TRBJ2-2, with D perhaps TRBD2 (6 bases). This CDR3 comprises 16 residues. Germline V gene data show CDR1 as SQVTM and CDR2 as ANQGSEA. With 7 bases removed from V and 7 bases from J, the gap between germline ends came to 25 bases. CDR3 amino acids: CSAVRGSGGLGGELFF. The CDR3 bases are TGCAGCGCCGTCCGGGGGAGCGGAGGGTTGGGCGGGGAGCTGTTTTTT.

This clonotype was recorded many times. The chain joins TRBV7-2 to TRBJ2-3; possibly TRBD1 or TRBD2 for D (5 bases each). The ends were cut back, 0 bases at V and 4 bases at J, with 14 bases in the middle. The CDR3 totals 16 residues. The V gene's germline CDR1 is SGHTA and CDR2 FQGNSA. The CDR3 is CASSLARGAASDTQYF. The CDR3 DNA follows: TGTGCCAGCAGCTTAGCGAGGGGAGCAGCGTCAGATACGCAGTATTTT.

In this sample, this clonotype turned up a few times. The chain has TRBV20-1 and TRBJ1-4; 7 bases line up with TRBD1. Germline V gives CDR1 DFQATT, CDR2 SNEGSKA (reference sequence). J was trimmed by 7 bases and V by 6 bases; bases with no gene match: 8. CDR3 length: 13 amino acids. The CDR3 reads CSASGTAFEKLFF. The CDR3 coding sequence is TGCAGTGCCTCCGGGACAGCCTTTGAAAAACTGTTTTTT.

This clonotype occurred many times. The V gene is TRBV7-6, the J gene TRBJ2-5; D uncertain. In germline, CDR1 is SGHVS, CDR2 FNYEAQ. The CDR3 extends over 14 amino acids. V was trimmed by 0 bases and J by 3 bases, leaving 8 bases between them. The CDR3 spells CASSLASRKETQYF. The CDR3 region has the DNA TGTGCCAGCAGCTTAGCTTCCAGAAAAGAGACCCAGTACTTC.